This entry lists 19 T cell receptor beta chains sequenced from one sample in a study of blood T cell repertoires in COVID-19. Here immunoSEQ multiplex PCR was the method, and the copy in TCRdb shows in-frame clones only, minus some. Here the sample spans some 120,000 clones, less than 90% being singletons. Sequencing input: peripheral blood. The receptors were sampled from a woman aged 25-40 years who had recovered from COVID-19.

In this sample, this clone turned up once. V is TRBV30 and J is TRBJ2-5; D might be TRBD2 (7 bases). The CDR3 spans 14 residues. The germline CDR1 and CDR2 sequences are GTSNPN and SVGIG (reference sequence). Trimming pared 5 bases from V and 5 bases from J, leaving 18 bases between. For the CDR3, the DNA is TGTGCCTGGTCCCTGGGGGGGGCCTTGGAGACCCAGTACTTC. Its translation is CAWSLGGALETQYF.

The chain joins TRBV27 to TRBJ1-1, with D perhaps TRBD1 (6 bases). The CDR3 has 16 residues. Trimming cost V 3 bases and J 4 bases, with 18 bases left between them. Germline CDR1 MNHEY, CDR2 SMNVEV (reference sequence). CDR3 nucleotide sequence: TGTGCCAGCAGTTTTGGTCTCGGGGGGCCCCCCACTGAAGCTTTCTTT. This translates into CASSFGLGGPPTEAFF.

The rearrangement links TRBV2 to TRBJ1-2, with 12 bases aligning to TRBD1. V shed 6 bases and J 4 bases; nucleotides not matched to a gene: 3. Germline CDR1 is SNHLY and CDR2 is FYNNEI. The CDR3 covers 14 residues. The DNA of the CDR3 is TGTGCCAGCAGGATGGGACAGGGGGCCTATGGCTACACCTTC. This translates into CASRMGQGAYGYTF. The full variable domain, with the rest looked up from reference TRBV2 and TRBJ1-2, is EPEVTQTPSHQVTQMGQEVILRCVPISNHLYFYWYRQILGQKVEFLVSFYNNEISEKSEIFDDQFSVERPDGSNFTLKIRSTKLEDSAMYFCASRMGQGAYGYTFGSGTRLTVV.

The V gene is TRBV5-1, the J gene TRBJ2-7; TRBD1 agrees at 11 bases. V lost 4 bases, J lost 7 bases, and 7 bases stayed unmatched. In germline, CDR1 is SGHRS, CDR2 YFSETQ. This CDR3 contains 14 residues. The chain's CDR3 is CASSPGTGGLEQYF. CDR3 coding DNA: TGCGCCAGCAGCCCCGGGACAGGGGGGTTAGAGCAGTACTTC.

The chain links TRBV28 to TRBJ2-1; no reliable D call. V gave up 3 bases and J gave up 5 bases, with 14 bases separating them. The CDR3 extends over 15 amino acids. The V gene's germline CDR1 is MDHEN and CDR2 SYDVKM. The CDR3 sequence is CASSFSGTQDNEQFF. DNA for the CDR3: TGTGCCAGCAGTTTTTCTGGCACCCAAGACAATGAGCAGTTCTTC.

This chain connects TRBV4-1 to TRBJ2-1; 8 bases match TRBD1. Germline V gene sequence: CDR1 MGHRA, CDR2 YSYEKL. V lost 2 bases, J lost 10 bases, and 16 bases stayed unmatched. The CDR3 is 17 residues long. The CDR3 region is CASSQPTRDRRNREQFF. Here the CDR3 DNA reads TGCGCCAGCAGCCAACCGACCCGGGACAGGCGCAACCGAGAGCAGTTCTTC.

In nucleotides, the CDR3 is TGTGCCAGCAGGGAAACTAGCGGGAGCACAGATACGCAGTATTTT. Translation gives CASRETSGSTDTQYF. J is TRBJ2-3 and V is TRBV7-9; 9 nucleotides agree with TRBD2. The junction had 4 bases not matched to a gene; V was cut back by 6 bases and J by 0 bases. The CDR3 has 15 amino acids. Germline V gene data show CDR1 as SEHNR and CDR2 as FQNEAQ (reference sequence).

The chain has TRBV2 and TRBJ1-2; 8 nucleotides align to TRBD1. The junction had 9 bases not matched to a gene; V was cut back by 10 bases and J by 2 bases. The CDR3 has 14 residues. In germline, CDR1 is SNHLY, CDR2 FYNNEI. The CDR3 is CATPGDRGNYGYTF. CDR3 sequence (DNA): TGTGCCACCCCGGGCGACAGGGGCAACTATGGCTACACCTTC. Using reference TRBV2 and TRBJ1-2 for the parts outside the CDR3, the full variable domain is EPEVTQTPSHQVTQMGQEVILRCVPISNHLYFYWYRQILGQKVEFLVSFYNNEISEKSEIFDDQFSVERPDGSNFTLKIRSTKLEDSAMYFCATPGDRGNYGYTFGSGTRLTVV.

The CDR3 DNA is TGTGCCAGCAGCTTAGCGACAGGGAACTATGGCTACACCTTC. Its translation is CASSLATGNYGYTF. The chain uses TRBV7-2 and TRBJ1-2, with TRBD1 matching over 7 bases. CDR3 size: 14 residues. Germline CDR1 reads SGHTA; CDR2 reads FQGNSA. With 0 bases clipped from V and 2 bases from J, the junction kept 0 bases outside the gene matches.

This clone came up once. V usage is TRBV2 and J usage is TRBJ1-5; 9 bases fit TRBD1. The CDR3 spans 14 residues. The V segment lost 6 bases and the J segment 0 bases; nucleotides outside the gene matches: 0. Germline CDR1 reads SNHLY; CDR2 reads FYNNEI. The CDR3 DNA reads as TGTGCCAGCAGGGGACAGGGTAGCAATCAGCCCCAGCATTTT. This gives the protein CASRGQGSNQPQHF. Filled out from reference TRBV2 and TRBJ1-5, the complete variable domain reads EPEVTQTPSHQVTQMGQEVILRCVPISNHLYFYWYRQILGQKVEFLVSFYNNEISEKSEIFDDQFSVERPDGSNFTLKIRSTKLEDSAMYFCASRGQGSNQPQHFGDGTRLSIL.

This clone was detected only once. This chain connects TRBV6-2 or TRBV6-3 to TRBJ1-2; 7 bases are shared with TRBD1. This CDR3 has 16 amino acids. In germline, CDR1 is MNHEY, CDR2 SVGEGT. The V segment lost 4 bases and the J segment 0 bases; nucleotides outside the gene matches: 8. The CDR3 DNA sequence: TGTGCCAGCAGTTCGGGGCAGGGGGTCCCTAACTATGGCTACACCTTC. Translating it yields CASSSGQGVPNYGYTF.

The chain carries TRBV2 and TRBJ1-1, with D perhaps matching TRBD1 (5 bases). Germline CDR1 reads SNHLY; CDR2 reads FYNNEI. This CDR3 region has 13 residues. V dropped 7 bases and J dropped 3 bases, with 12 bases sitting between them. The CDR3 coding sequence is TGTGCCAGCATCCGACAGATGGACACTGAAGCTTTCTTT. Amino acids: CASIRQMDTEAFF.

The rearrangement joins TRBV12-3 or TRBV12-4 to TRBJ1-2; 7 bases map to TRBD1. This CDR3 spans 13 amino acids. Trimming at V came to 5 bases and at J to 3 bases, leaving 3 bases not matched to a gene. The CDR3 region is CASSPTGYYGYTF. CDR3 DNA: TGTGCCAGCAGTCCGACAGGGTACTATGGCTACACCTTC.

This sequence joins TRBV18 and TRBJ2-3, with no clear D. Germline-derived CDR1 and CDR2 are KGHSH and LQKENI. Trimming stripped 6 bases from V and 0 bases from J, with 10 bases between. This CDR3 is 14 amino acids long. DNA for the CDR3: TGTGCCAGCTCTGGAGCACAAAGCACAGATACGCAGTATTTT. Translation gives CASSGAQSTDTQYF.

This sequence joins TRBV12-5 and TRBJ2-7; weak D call: TRBD2 (6 bases). CDR1 is LGHNT, CDR2 FRNRAP, per germline. V lost 2 bases and J lost 3, with 14 bases in between. CDR3 length: 15 amino acids. CDR3 nucleotides: TGTGCTAGTGGTTTGATCCCCAACGGGGGCTACGAGCAGTACTTC. Translation gives CASGLIPNGGYEQYF.

The genes are TRBV24-1 and TRBJ2-7, with 9 bases fitting TRBD1. The V and J ends lost 5 bases and 3 bases, in that order; junction bases with no gene match: 10. The CDR3 runs to 16 residues. Germline CDR1 reads KGHDR; CDR2 reads SFDVKD. The CDR3 protein is CATSAVVRQGDYEQYF. CDR3 coding DNA: TGTGCCACCAGTGCAGTGGTCCGACAGGGGGACTACGAGCAGTACTTC.

This clone was seen a handful of times. CDR3 sequence: CASSFVVRTGELFF. The CDR3 DNA sequence: TGTGCCAGCAGCTTTGTAGTCCGCACCGGGGAGCTGTTTTTT. The rearrangement uses TRBV11-2 and TRBJ2-2; unclear D gene. Germline assignment: CDR1 SGHAT and CDR2 FQNNGV. The CDR3 spans 14 residues. The V and J ends lost 3 bases and 4 bases respectively, with 9 bases between them.

As for this clone: Other DNA sequences in this specimen translate into the identical CDR3. The gene calls are TRBV18 and TRBJ1-1; TRBD1 might be the D (5 bases). In germline, CDR1 is KGHSH, CDR2 LQKENI. Trimming took off 5 bases at V and 5 bases at J, with 12 bases between the two ends. The CDR3 sequence is 13 residues long. The CDR3 loop is CASSFQGGTEAFF. CDR3 DNA: TGTGCCAGCTCATTTCAGGGTGGTACTGAAGCTTTCTTT.

Only one count was recorded for this clone. The chain uses TRBV14 and TRBJ2-5; 14 bases match TRBD2. Germline lookup yields CDR1 SGHDN and CDR2 FVKESK. Trimming cost V 3 bases and J 5 bases; bases outside gene matches: 8. The length of the CDR3 is 17 residues. For the CDR3, the DNA is TGTGCCAGCAGCCACAAGGGGACTAGCGGGGGTTTTGAGACCCAGTACTTC. Its protein product is CASSHKGTSGGFETQYF.